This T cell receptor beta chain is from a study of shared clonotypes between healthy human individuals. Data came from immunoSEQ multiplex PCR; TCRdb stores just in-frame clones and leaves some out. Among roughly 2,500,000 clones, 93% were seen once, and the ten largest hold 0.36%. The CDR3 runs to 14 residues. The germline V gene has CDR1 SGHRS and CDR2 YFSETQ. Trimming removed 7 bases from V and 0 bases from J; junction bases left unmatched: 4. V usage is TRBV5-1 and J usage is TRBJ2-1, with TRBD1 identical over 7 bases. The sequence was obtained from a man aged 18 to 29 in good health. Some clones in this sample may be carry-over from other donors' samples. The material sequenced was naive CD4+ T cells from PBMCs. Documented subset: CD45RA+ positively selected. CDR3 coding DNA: TGCGCCAGCTGTACAGGGGACTCCTACAATGAGCAGTTCTTC. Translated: CASCTGDSYNEQFF.